Listed here are 14 T cell receptor beta chains from one sample, sequenced in a study of blood T cell repertoires in COVID-19. Assay: immunoSEQ multiplex PCR; the TCRdb copy retains only in-frame clones and omits some. The sample lists approximately 270,000 clones; approximately 83% were seen once. The source material was peripheral blood. These receptors were collected from a woman aged 70-85 years with acute or convalescent COVID-19.

The chain recombines TRBV6-1 with TRBJ2-1, with TRBD1 as a possible D gene (6 bases). The germline V gene has CDR1 MNHNS and CDR2 SASEGT. Trimming removed 0 bases at V and 8 bases at J, with 14 bases between. This CDR3 comprises 15 residues. The CDR3 protein is CASSEAGQFYDEQFF. CDR3 coding DNA: TGTGCCAGCAGTGAAGCAGGACAGTTTTACGATGAGCAGTTCTTC.

The V gene is TRBV25-1, the J gene TRBJ2-1, with D perhaps TRBD2 (5 bases). V lost 6 bases to trimming and J lost 10 bases, with 13 bases between them. The V gene's germline CDR1 is MGHDK and CDR2 SYGVNS. There are 12 residues in the CDR3. The CDR3 protein is CASRLHPGEQFF. For the CDR3, the DNA is TGTGCCAGCAGACTGCACCCGGGGGAGCAGTTCTTC.

This clone is a singleton in its sample. This chain connects TRBV5-1 to TRBJ1-2, with TRBD1 matching 10 bases. The junction had 8 bases not matched to a gene; V was cut back by 4 bases and J by 5 bases. Germline V gene data show CDR1 as SGHRS and CDR2 as YFSETQ. CDR3 length: 15 residues. In nucleotides, the CDR3 is TGCGCCAGCAGCCCGGTTGGGACAGGGGAATATGGCTACACCTTC. Its translation: CASSPVGTGEYGYTF.

The chain carries TRBV5-1 and TRBJ2-3, with TRBD2 matching over 12 bases. This CDR3 region has 17 residues. The ends lost 3 bases at V and 3 bases at J; junction bases unmatched: 8. Germline V gene sequence: CDR1 SGHRS, CDR2 YFSETQ. The CDR3 spells CASSSGLAGRFTDTQYF. DNA of the CDR3: TGCGCCAGCAGCTCCGGACTAGCGGGGAGGTTTACAGATACGCAGTATTTT.

The CDR3 loop is CASSYVEGSGSGYTF. CDR3 DNA: TGTGCCAGCAGTTACGTCGAGGGGAGCGGGAGTGGCTACACCTTC. The chain recombines TRBV6-5 with TRBJ1-2; a possible D gene is TRBD1 (5 bases). The CDR3 extends over 15 amino acids. Germline V gene data show CDR1 as MNHEY and CDR2 as SVGAGI. V was clipped by 2 bases and J by 7 bases, with 17 bases between them.

The rearrangement links TRBV11-3 to TRBJ2-1, with D perhaps TRBD1 (5 bases). The CDR3 runs to 13 residues. The V and J ends lost 4 bases and 10 bases respectively, with 14 bases between them. The germline CDR1 and CDR2 sequences are SGHNT and YENEEA. The CDR3 loop reads CASSYSGRLEQFF. CDR3 sequence (DNA): TGTGCCAGCAGCTACTCAGGGCGTTTGGAGCAGTTCTTC.

This clone was counted only a few times. The J gene is TRBJ2-2, the V gene TRBV5-1; a weak D match, TRBD1 (6 bases). Looked up from germline, CDR1 is SGHRS and CDR2 is YFSETQ. Trimming took 4 bases from V and 2 from J, leaving 18 bases between them. The CDR3 is 17 amino acids. The CDR3 DNA reads as TGCGCCAGCAGCGAGGGTCATGGGGGCCTAAACACCGGGGAGCTGTTTTTT. This sequence encodes CASSEGHGGLNTGELFF.

This chain joins TRBV19 and TRBJ2-3; TRBD2 matches at 10 bases. V lost 5 bases and J lost 7; bases outside the gene matches: 18. Germline loops: CDR1 LNHDA, CDR2 SQIVND (reference sequence). The CDR3 covers 18 residues. CDR3 amino acids: CASSEGLAGDPVANTQYF. CDR3 in DNA: TGTGCCAGTAGTGAGGGCCTAGCGGGGGACCCCGTCGCGAATACGCAGTATTTT.

The chain couples TRBV5-1 to TRBJ2-7; TRBD1 agrees at 7 bases. The CDR3 totals 12 residues. Germline trimming cut 3 bases from V and 6 bases from J; bases unmatched to any gene: 3. From germline, CDR1 is SGHRS and CDR2 YFSETQ. CDR3 nucleotide sequence: TGCGCCAGCAGCTGGGACAGCTTCGAGCAGTACTTC. Its translation: CASSWDSFEQYF.

The J gene is TRBJ1-1, the V gene TRBV28; possible D gene TRBD1, 5 bases. CDR1 and CDR2 from the germline V gene are MDHEN and SYDVKM. With 6 bases removed from V and 4 bases from J, the gap between germline ends came to 12 bases. This CDR3 contains 13 residues. The DNA of the CDR3 is TGTGCCAGCAGACAGGTGACAAGCACTGAAGCTTTCTTT. This gives the protein CASRQVTSTEAFF.

Regarding this clone: Other DNA sequences in this sample translate to the same CDR3. The chain recombines TRBV6-5 with TRBJ1-2; possibly TRBD1 for D (6 bases). This CDR3 has 12 residues. Looked up from germline, CDR1 is MNHEY and CDR2 is SVGAGI. Deletions cut 6 bases from V and 5 bases from J, with 10 bases between. CDR3 DNA: TGTGCCAGCAGCCTACAGGGATATGGCTACACCTTC. The encoded protein is CASSLQGYGYTF.

The chain employs TRBV5-1 and TRBJ1-3; a weak D match, TRBD1 (5 bases). Per germline, CDR1 SGHRS and CDR2 YFSETQ. The CDR3 spans 15 residues. Trimming left V 1 base short and J 0 bases short, with 8 bases between. The CDR3 nucleotides read TGCGCCAGCAGCTTGACAGGCCCCTCTGGAAACACCATATATTTT. Protein: CASSLTGPSGNTIYF.

The chain uses TRBV5-6 and TRBJ1-1; D call uncertain. Trimming cost V 4 bases and J 1 base, with 14 bases left between them. In germline, CDR1 is SGHDT, CDR2 YYEEEE. The CDR3 is 15 amino acids. The chain's CDR3 is CASSPGIRANTEAFF. CDR3 sequence (DNA): TGTGCCAGCAGCCCGGGAATACGGGCGAACACTGAAGCTTTCTTT.

This chain joins TRBV5-1 and TRBJ2-3, with 10 bases identical to TRBD1. The length of the CDR3 is 16 residues. Germline V gene lookup returns CDR1 SGHRS and CDR2 YFSETQ. Losses at the gene ends were 0 bases for V and 2 bases for J; bases not matched to a gene: 3. The CDR3 nucleotides are TGCGCCAGCAGCTTGGGACAGGGGGCCGACACAGATACGCAGTATTTT. Its protein product is CASSLGQGADTDTQYF.